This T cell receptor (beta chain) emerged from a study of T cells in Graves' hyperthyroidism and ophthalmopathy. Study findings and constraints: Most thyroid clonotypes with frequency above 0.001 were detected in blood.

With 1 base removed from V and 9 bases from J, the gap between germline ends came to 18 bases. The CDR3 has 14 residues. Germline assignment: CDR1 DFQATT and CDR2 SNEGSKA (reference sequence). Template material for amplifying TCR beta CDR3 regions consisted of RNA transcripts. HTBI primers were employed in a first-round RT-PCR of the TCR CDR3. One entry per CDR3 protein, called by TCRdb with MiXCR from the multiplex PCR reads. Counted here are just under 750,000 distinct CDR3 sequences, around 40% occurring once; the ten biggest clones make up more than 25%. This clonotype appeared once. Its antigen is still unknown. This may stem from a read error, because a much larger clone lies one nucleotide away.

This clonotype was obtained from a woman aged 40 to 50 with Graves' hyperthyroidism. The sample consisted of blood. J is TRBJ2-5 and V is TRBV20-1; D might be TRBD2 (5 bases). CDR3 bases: TGCAGTGCTAGAGGAGGTAAACCCGAGGAGGCCCAGTACTTC. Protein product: CSARGGKPEEAQYF.